Listed below are T cell receptor beta chains from one sample, sequenced in a study of T-cell reconstitution after alpha-beta-depleted transplantation in children. One entry per CDR3 protein, called by TCRdb with MiXCR from the PCR reads. The table has around 110,000 distinct CDR3 sequences, 10% seen once. Material: PBMCs, obtained before TCRalphabeta/CD19-depleted stem cell transplant. The source of these receptors is a boy aged 2 to 9 with acute lymphoblastic leukemia, due to receive a stem cell transplant. Each CDR3 is given with its conserved first and last residue. A D gene is named only where the DNA matches it firmly. The listing skips clone size in some rows; elsewhere it reads once, few, many or a size class.

>-|few|TRBV20-1|TRBJ1-4
CSARIYYRKAATNEKLFF
TGCAGTGCCCGGATTTACTATCGGAAGGCTGCAACTAATGAAAAACTGTTTTTT
>-|few|TRBV5-1|TRBJ1-2
CASSPDGPAGGYTF
TGCGCCAGCAGTCCCGACGGACCGGCGGGCGGCTACACCTTC
>-|many|TRBV6-5|TRBJ1-1
CASSYSKSNTEAFF
TGTGCCAGCAGTTACTCGAAGAGTAACACTGAAGCTTTCTTT
>TRBD1|-|TRBV3-1|TRBJ2-1
CATSQATGVSTLYNEQFF
TGTGCCACCAGCCAAGCAACAGGGGTCTCGACCCTATACAATGAGCAGTTCTTC
>-|many|TRBV20-1|TRBJ1-2
CSARDTGSNYGYTF
TGCAGTGCTAGAGATACCGGTTCTAACTATGGCTACACCTTC
>TRBD1|-|TRBV19|TRBJ1-1
CASRRTGPEAFF
TGTGCCAGTAGACGGACAGGTCCTGAAGCTTTCTTT
>-|many|TRBV16|TRBJ1-6
CASSQSGGAGDSPLHF
TGTGCCAGCAGCCAATCTGGGGGCGCAGGGGATTCACCCCTCCACTTT
>-|many|TRBV5-1|TRBJ2-5
CASSHLGPQETQYF
TGCGCCAGCAGCCATTTAGGGCCTCAAGAGACCCAGTACTTC
>-|-|TRBV20-1|TRBJ1-1
CSARDDRRTNTEAFF
TGCAGTGCTAGAGATGATCGGCGAACAAACACTGAAGCTTTCTTT
>-|-|TRBV6-1|TRBJ2-7
CASSRDVSIEQYF
TGTGCCAGCAGTCGGGACGTTTCTATCGAGCAGTACTTC
>-|-|TRBV6-1|TRBJ1-3
CASRDSSGNTIYF
TGTGCCAGCAGGGACAGTTCTGGAAACACCATATATTTT
>-|-|TRBV28|TRBJ1-4
CASSLAEPGFEKLFF
TGTGCCAGCAGTTTAGCTGAGCCCGGGTTCGAAAAACTGTTTTTT
>-|few|TRBV6-5|TRBJ1-6
CASSYAAPNSPLHF
TGTGCCAGCAGTTATGCGGCACCTAATTCACCCCTCCACTTT
>TRBD2|few|TRBV10-2|TRBJ2-7
CASNWGASGRDEQYF
TGCGCCAGCAACTGGGGGGCTAGCGGGAGGGACGAGCAGTACTTC
>-|few|TRBV6-1|TRBJ1-5
CASMSRDGNQPQHF
TGTGCCAGCATGTCGCGGGACGGCAATCAGCCCCAGCATTTT
>TRBD2|-|TRBV27|TRBJ2-1
CASSLSPPSGRATSYNEQFF
TGTGCCAGCAGTTTATCGCCCCCTAGCGGGAGGGCCACCTCCTACAATGAGCAGTTCTTC
>TRBD1|many|TRBV4-2|TRBJ2-1
CASSSLYRDRVGEQFF
TGTGCCAGCAGCTCCCTTTACCGCGACAGGGTGGGAGAGCAGTTCTTC
>-|few|TRBV6-6|TRBJ1-3
CASGQGSGNTIYF
TGTGCCAGCGGTCAGGGCTCTGGAAACACCATATATTTT
>TRBD1|few|TRBV20-1|TRBJ1-2
CSARTGEGYFRGYTF
TGCAGTGCCCGGACAGGGGAGGGTTATTTTCGTGGCTACACCTTC
>TRBD1|-|TRBV9|TRBJ2-6
CASSVGQGVISGANVLTF
TGTGCCAGCAGCGTAGGACAGGGGGTCATCTCTGGGGCCAACGTCCTGACTTTC
>TRBD1|-|TRBV2|TRBJ2-7
CASVGGRGYEQYF
TGTGCCAGCGTAGGGGGCAGGGGCTACGAGCAGTACTTC
>TRBD2|-|TRBV7-9|TRBJ2-1
CASSGTSGTAGEQFF
TGTGCCAGCAGCGGGACTAGCGGGACCGCGGGTGAGCAGTTCTTC
>-|medium-sized|TRBV29-1|TRBJ2-2
CSVEKARNTGELFF
TGCAGCGTTGAAAAGGCGCGGAACACCGGGGAGCTGTTTTTT
>TRBD1|few|TRBV7-2|TRBJ2-7
CASSFTGTEKVAEQYF
TGTGCCAGCAGCTTTACCGGGACAGAGAAGGTTGCCGAGCAGTACTTC
>-|few|TRBV10-1|TRBJ1-1
CASSDPDDGLNTEAFF
TGCGCCAGCAGTGACCCCGATGACGGGTTGAACACTGAAGCTTTCTTT
>-|many|TRBV3-1|TRBJ2-1
CASSPGLYNEQFF
TGTGCCAGCAGCCCGGGACTCTACAATGAGCAGTTCTTC
>-|-|TRBV27|TRBJ2-3
CASSFADTQYF
TGTGCCAGCAGTTTTGCAGATACGCAGTATTTT
>TRBD2|few|TRBV10-3|TRBJ2-5
CAISEVGAGGQETQYF
TGTGCCATCAGTGAGGTCGGGGCGGGAGGGCAGGAGACCCAGTACTTC
>-|many|TRBV12-3/TRBV12-4|TRBJ1-2
CASFAYLGSGYTF
TGTGCCAGCTTTGCTTACCTGGGGTCTGGCTACACCTTC
>-|few|TRBV5-1|TRBJ2-5
CASSLVGGSGETQYF
TGCGCCAGCAGCTTGGTTGGAGGGTCAGGAGAGACCCAGTACTTC
>-|many|TRBV5-4|TRBJ1-1
CASSSTHEAFF
TGTGCCAGCAGCTCTACCCATGAAGCTTTCTTT